This passage covers 27 T cell receptor beta chains from one sample sequenced in a study of response to subunit inactivated influenza vaccine. TCRdb reanalysed the RT-PCR reads using MiXCR and keeps one entry per CDR3 protein. The sample holds about 700,000 distinct CDR3 sequences, 15% to 17% seen once. Here the sequenced sample was PBMCs from blood, taken less than 13 days after vaccination. The source is a man between 45 and 60 years old who received an inactivated influenza vaccine.

This clonotype turned up a few times. This chain uses TRBV10-3 with TRBJ2-5, with no clear D. Germline assignment: CDR1 ENHRY and CDR2 SYGVKD. Trimming removed 0 bases from V and 5 bases from J, with 10 bases in between. The CDR3 is 14 amino acids. CDR3 protein: CAISESNGVETQYF. In DNA, the CDR3 is TGTGCCATCAGTGAGTCGAATGGGGTGGAGACCCAGTACTTC.

This clonotype turned up a few times. The chain joins TRBV24-1 to TRBJ1-6, with D hard to call. Trimming stripped 5 bases from V and 7 bases from J, with 5 bases between. This CDR3 region has 12 residues. Germline CDR1 reads KGHDR; CDR2 reads SFDVKD. The CDR3 coding sequence is TGTGCCACCAGTGCGGGGAATTCACCCCTCCACTTT. Protein product: CATSAGNSPLHF.

This clonotype was picked up a small number of times. The chain joins TRBV12-3 or TRBV12-4 to TRBJ2-2; D is undetermined. V was pared by 6 bases and J by 8 bases, with 10 bases between. CDR3 length: 12 residues. The CDR3 region is CASSPPEGELFF. In DNA, the CDR3 is TGTGCCAGCAGCCCCCCGGAGGGGGAGCTGTTTTTT.

The chain employs TRBV20-1 and TRBJ2-7, with D uncertain. CDR3 size: 14 residues. The V end was cut by 0 bases, the J end by 2 bases, with 11 bases between. Germline values: CDR1 DFQATT, CDR2 SNEGSKA (reference sequence). CDR3 bases: TGCAGTGCTAGAGATCTCCGCGGAACCTACGAGCAGTACTTC. Amino acids: CSARDLRGTYEQYF.

The sample holds a few counts of this clonotype. V usage is TRBV28 and J usage is TRBJ2-1; the match to TRBD1 covers 7 bases. Trimming removed 3 bases from V and 0 bases from J; junction bases left unmatched: 14. This CDR3 has 19 residues. Germline V CDR1 and CDR2: MDHEN, SYDVKM. The CDR3 protein is CASSFPGTADPSSYNEQFF. CDR3 in DNA: TGTGCCAGCAGTTTTCCCGGGACAGCGGATCCAAGCTCCTACAATGAGCAGTTCTTC.

This clonotype was counted only a few times. This chain connects TRBV4-3 to TRBJ2-1; a weak D match, TRBD2 (6 bases). Per germline, CDR1 LGHNA and CDR2 YSLEER. CDR3 size: 14 residues. Trimming stripped 1 base from V and 7 bases from J, with 11 bases between. The CDR3 spells CASSQGEAGNEQFF. In DNA form, the CDR3 reads TGCGCCAGCAGCCAAGGGGAGGCAGGGAATGAGCAGTTCTTC.

This clonotype occurred a few times. The gene calls are TRBV5-1 and TRBJ2-2; D is possibly TRBD1 (6 bases). CDR1 is SGHRS, CDR2 YFSETQ, per germline. V lost 2 bases and J 7 bases, leaving 15 bases between the germline ends. CDR3 length: 15 amino acids. The DNA of the CDR3 is TGCGCCAGCAGCTTTCCAGGGACACCCGGCGGGGAGCTGTTTTTT. Its protein is CASSFPGTPGGELFF. The whole variable domain, remainder taken from reference TRBV5-1 and TRBJ2-2, is KAGVTQTPRYLIKTRGQQVTLSCSPISGHRSVSWYQQTPGQGLQFLFEYFSETQRNKGNFPGRFSGRQFSNSRSEMNVSTLELGDSALYLCASSFPGTPGGELFFGEGSRLTVL.

This clonotype has a handful of counts. V is TRBV12-3 or TRBV12-4 and J is TRBJ1-6; TRBD1 matches at 10 bases. CDR3 size: 15 residues. V trimming: 5 bases; J trimming: 10 bases; junction bases outside the gene matches: 8. CDR3 DNA: TGTGCCAGCAGTCCACCGGACAGGGGGAACTCACCCCTCCACTTT. Protein product: CASSPPDRGNSPLHF.

This chain links TRBV24-1 with TRBJ2-3, with TRBD1 as a possible D gene (6 bases). Per germline, CDR1 KGHDR and CDR2 SFDVKD. The CDR3 extends over 14 amino acids. The germline V and J ends were trimmed by 5 bases and 0 bases, with 8 bases remaining between them. Here the CDR3 reads CATSGDISTDTQYF. CDR3 in DNA: TGTGCCACCAGTGGGGACATTAGCACAGATACGCAGTATTTT.

V and J are TRBV2 and TRBJ1-5, with D unclear. The CDR3 length is 12 residues. CDR1 is SNHLY and CDR2 is FYNNEI in the germline V gene. Trimming took 6 bases from V and 6 from J, leaving 9 bases between them. CDR3 sequence: CASRERGQPQHF. CDR3 DNA: TGTGCCAGCAGAGAGCGGGGTCAGCCCCAGCATTTT.

The chain combines TRBV20-1 with TRBJ2-7; TRBD1 agrees at 8 bases. Germline V gene sequence: CDR1 DFQATT, CDR2 SNEGSKA (reference sequence). The V segment lost 3 bases and the J segment 6 bases; nucleotides outside the gene matches: 4. The CDR3 spans 12 residues. CDR3 DNA: TGCAGTGCTAGTTGGACAGGGCGCGAGCAGTACTTC. Translation gives CSASWTGREQYF.

This clonotype was counted between two and nine times. The chain is built from TRBV7-8 and TRBJ2-3; tentatively, D is TRBD2 (5 bases). Germline CDR1 SGHVS, CDR2 FQNEAQ. The CDR3 totals 14 residues. V lost 4 bases and J 3 bases, leaving 11 bases between the germline ends. Written as DNA, the CDR3 is TGTGCCAGCAGCTCCGAGGGTTTAACAGATACGCAGTATTTT. It specifies CASSSEGLTDTQYF.

The chain is built from TRBV18 and TRBJ2-5; TRBD1 agrees at 10 bases. CDR3 length: 15 residues. The ends lost 3 bases at V and 4 bases at J; junction bases unmatched: 5. Germline lookup yields CDR1 KGHSH and CDR2 LQKENI. CDR3 in amino acids: CASSPGQGMRETQYF. The DNA of the CDR3 is TGTGCCAGCTCACCGGGACAGGGGATGAGAGAGACCCAGTACTTC.

This clonotype was counted between two and nine times. The junction departs from the called germline gene at one end, perhaps through a read error. This chain links TRBV24-1 with TRBJ1-5, with 7 bases fitting TRBD1. The germline V gene has CDR1 KGHDR and CDR2 SFDVKD. This CDR3 has 14 amino acids. CDR3 DNA: TGTACCACCAGCCCTGGGACAGGCAATCAGCCCCAGCATTTT. Translation: CTTSPGTGNQPQHF.

This clonotype was observed a handful of times. The chain combines TRBV29-1 with TRBJ2-6, with 10 bases aligning to TRBD1. The germline gives CDR1 SQVTM, CDR2 ANQGSEA. The CDR3 totals 17 residues. J lost 1 base, V lost 3 bases, and 6 bases had no gene match. The CDR3 nucleotides are TGCAGCGTTGACTTGACAGGGGGCCTATCTGGGGCCAACGTCCTGACTTTC. Translating gives CSVDLTGGLSGANVLTF.

A remark on this clonotype: An end of the junction differs from the germline gene, which may be a read error. The chain is built from TRBV28 and TRBJ2-7; the match to TRBD2 covers 9 bases. Germline V gene data show CDR1 as MDHEN and CDR2 as SYDVKM. This CDR3 has 16 residues. The CDR3 DNA is TGTGCCTGCAGCTTTACCGGGACTAGCTTTGACAACGAGCAGTACTTC. It encodes CACSFTGTSFDNEQYF.

This sequence joins TRBV12-3 or TRBV12-4 and TRBJ2-1; D call uncertain. The CDR3 contains 13 residues. The V end lost 1 base, the J end lost 6 bases, and 7 bases lay between the germline ends. In DNA, the CDR3 is TGTGCCAGCAGTTTAGGGATATCCAATGAGCAGTTCTTC. Translation: CASSLGISNEQFF.

V gene TRBV5-1 combines with J gene TRBJ2-7; the D gene is possibly TRBD1 (5 bases). CDR3 length: 15 residues. V was trimmed by 5 bases and J by 6 bases, leaving 21 bases between them. Germline assignment: CDR1 SGHRS and CDR2 YFSETQ. DNA for the CDR3: TGCGCCAGCAGTCCTGTCGTCGGGCAGGGCTTCGAGCAGTACTTC. Translated, it gives CASSPVVGQGFEQYF.

This clonotype was detected a few times. The V and J genes are TRBV7-3 and TRBJ1-1, with D possibly matching TRBD1 (5 bases). The CDR3 consists of 17 residues. V dropped 2 bases and J dropped 4 bases, with 20 bases sitting between them. Germline V gene data show CDR1 as SGHTA and CDR2 as FQGTGA. CDR3 nucleotide sequence: TGTGCCAGCAGCTTATATTCGGGGGTTGTGAAGAGCACTGAAGCTTTCTTT. Translating gives CASSLYSGVVKSTEAFF.

The chain's CDR3 is CASIPPAAGTEAFF. The CDR3, as DNA: TGTGCCAGCATCCCCCCGGCCGCTGGCACTGAAGCTTTCTTT. The chain is built from TRBV12-3 or TRBV12-4 and TRBJ1-1; no reliable D call. The CDR3 has 14 amino acids. V lost 7 bases and J lost 4, with 16 bases in between.

Only a few counts were recorded for this clonotype. V and J are TRBV12-3 or TRBV12-4 and TRBJ2-7; D is perhaps TRBD2 (6 bases). This CDR3 contains 14 residues. V was trimmed by 0 bases and J by 7 bases, leaving 13 bases between them. The CDR3 sequence: CASSLAGGAGEQYF. The DNA of the CDR3 is TGTGCCAGCAGTTTAGCCGGAGGGGCGGGGGAGCAGTACTTC.

The gene calls are TRBV7-2 and TRBJ1-5, with D hard to call. The CDR3 sequence is 13 residues long. The V end was cut by 5 bases, the J end by 6 bases, with 11 bases between. Germline CDR1 reads SGHTA; CDR2 reads FQGNSA. The CDR3 protein is CASSPQELQPQHF. The CDR3 bases are TGTGCCAGCAGCCCCCAGGAACTTCAGCCCCAGCATTTT.

In regard to this clonotype: No conserved phenylalanine or tryptophan ends this CDR3, so it is likely a read error. The chain uses TRBV7-9 and TRBJ1-2; 7 bases fit TRBD1. The germline V gene encodes CDR1 SEHNR and CDR2 FQNEAQ (reference sequence). Germline trimming cut 4 bases from V and 8 bases from J; bases unmatched to any gene: 7. The CDR3 consists of 13 residues. DNA for the CDR3: TGTGCCAGCAGCTCCATCCGGGACAGAGGCTACACCTTA. Amino acids: CASSSIRDRGYTL.

This clonotype occurred a few times. The rearrangement links TRBV9 to TRBJ2-5; D might be TRBD2 (6 bases). In germline, CDR1 is SGDLS, CDR2 YYNGEE. V lost 2 bases and J 2 bases, leaving 7 bases between the germline ends. The CDR3 has 13 amino acids. CDR3 in amino acids: CASSVSGQETQYF. CDR3 in DNA: TGTGCCAGCAGCGTTAGCGGACAAGAGACCCAGTACTTC.

This clonotype was seen a handful of times. The chain joins TRBV20-1 to TRBJ2-5; 13 nucleotides align to TRBD2. The CDR3 contains 14 residues. Germline CDR1 DFQATT, CDR2 SNEGSKA (reference sequence). V was pared by 7 bases and J by 4 bases, with 6 bases of the junction left unmatched. This chain's CDR3 is CSVAGTSGVETQYF. CDR3 in DNA: TGCAGTGTCGCCGGGACTAGCGGGGTAGAGACCCAGTACTTC.

The chain couples TRBV20-1 to TRBJ1-3; 8 nucleotides agree with TRBD1. The CDR3 has 13 amino acids. CDR1 DFQATT and CDR2 SNEGSKA come from the germline V gene (reference sequence). This CDR3 is CSAGQGAGNTIYF. The CDR3 nucleotides are TGCAGCGCAGGACAGGGAGCTGGAAACACCATATATTTT.

The chain has TRBV4-2 and TRBJ2-5, with 8 nucleotides matching TRBD2. The CDR3 is 15 amino acids. V shed 0 bases and J 5 bases; nucleotides not matched to a gene: 5. Germline values: CDR1 LGHNA, CDR2 YNFKEQ. The DNA of the CDR3 is TGTGCCAGCAGCCAAGACCGGGGGGGCGGGGAGACCCAGTACTTC. Translating it yields CASSQDRGGGETQYF.